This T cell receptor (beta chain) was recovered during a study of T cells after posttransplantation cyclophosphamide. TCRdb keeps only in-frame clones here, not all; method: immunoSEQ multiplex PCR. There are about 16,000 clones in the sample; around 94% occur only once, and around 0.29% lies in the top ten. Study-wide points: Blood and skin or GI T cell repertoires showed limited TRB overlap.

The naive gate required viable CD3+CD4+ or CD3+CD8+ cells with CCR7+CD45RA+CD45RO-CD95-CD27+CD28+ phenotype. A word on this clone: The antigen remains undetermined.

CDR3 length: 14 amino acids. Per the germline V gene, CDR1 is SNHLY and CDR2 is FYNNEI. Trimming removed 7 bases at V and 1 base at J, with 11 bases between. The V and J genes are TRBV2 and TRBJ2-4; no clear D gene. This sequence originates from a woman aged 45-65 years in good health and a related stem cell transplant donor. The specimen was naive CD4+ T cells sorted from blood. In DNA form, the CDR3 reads TGTGCCAGCATGACCCCGAGGGCCAAAAACATTCAGTACTTC. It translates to CASMTPRAKNIQYF.